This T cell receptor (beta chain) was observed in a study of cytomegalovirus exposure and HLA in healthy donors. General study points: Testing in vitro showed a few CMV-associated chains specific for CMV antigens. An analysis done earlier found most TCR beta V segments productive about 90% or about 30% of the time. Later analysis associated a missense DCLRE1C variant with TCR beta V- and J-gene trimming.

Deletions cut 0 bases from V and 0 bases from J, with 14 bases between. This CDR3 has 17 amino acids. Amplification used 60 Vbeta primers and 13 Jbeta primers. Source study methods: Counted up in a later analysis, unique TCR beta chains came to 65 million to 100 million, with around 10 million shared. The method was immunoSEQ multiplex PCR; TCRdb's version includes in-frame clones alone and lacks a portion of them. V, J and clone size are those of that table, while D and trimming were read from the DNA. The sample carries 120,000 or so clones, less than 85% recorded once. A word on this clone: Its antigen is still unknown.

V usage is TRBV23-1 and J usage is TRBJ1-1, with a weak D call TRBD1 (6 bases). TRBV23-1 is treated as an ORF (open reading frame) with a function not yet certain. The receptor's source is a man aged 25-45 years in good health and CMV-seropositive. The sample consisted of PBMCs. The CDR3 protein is CASSQSGQGSMNTEAFF. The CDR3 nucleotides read TGCGCCAGCAGTCAATCGGGTCAGGGGTCCATGAACACTGAAGCTTTCTTT.